The 13 T cell receptor beta chains below were found in one sample sequenced in a study of CD8 T cells in ankylosing spondylitis. From the 5' RACE reads, TCRdb called clonotypes with MiXCR, one entry per CDR3 protein. Here the sample spans 150,000 to 200,000 distinct CDR3 sequences, approximately 12% being singletons. Sequences were obtained from blood, either unsorted or a sorted T cell fraction (not recorded which). These receptor sequences come from a female donor with ankylosing spondylitis or in good health (not recorded which).

V and J are TRBV7-9 and TRBJ2-7, with D possibly being TRBD2 (6 bases). With 4 bases removed from V and 5 bases from J, the gap between germline ends came to 18 bases. Germline values: CDR1 SEHNR, CDR2 FQNEAQ (reference sequence). The CDR3 runs 15 residues. CDR3 amino acids: CASSSIQAGSHEQYF. CDR3 DNA: TGTGCCAGCAGCTCCATACAGGCGGGATCGCACGAGCAGTACTTC.

This chain connects TRBV20-1 to TRBJ2-7, with 7 bases fitting TRBD2. With V trimmed by 1 base and J by 2 bases, 8 bases remained unmatched. CDR3 length: 15 residues. Germline lookup yields CDR1 DFQATT and CDR2 SNEGSKA (reference sequence). CDR3 nucleotide sequence: TGCAGTGCTAGAGGGGGTAGCGGGTCTGCCTACGAGCAGTACTTC. It yields the protein CSARGGSGSAYEQYF.

This clonotype was detected many times. The chain is built from TRBV27 and TRBJ2-7, with 8 nucleotides matching TRBD2. The CDR3 covers 16 residues. After removal of 7 bases from V and 2 bases from J, the junction contained 13 bases not matched to a gene. Germline V gene sequence: CDR1 MNHEY, CDR2 SMNVEV (reference sequence). The CDR3, as DNA: TGTGCCAGCACCACTTGGGACTTAGCGGGGACCTACGAGCAGTACTTC. Residues: CASTTWDLAGTYEQYF.

The table lists this clonotype with a count of one. A much larger clone lies one base from this, so it may be a read error. The CDR3 nucleotides read TGCGCCAGTGGGGGGGACAGTAGCTCCTACAAGCAGTACTTC. Residues: CASGGDSSSYKQYF. The chain carries TRBV10-2 and TRBJ2-7; D possibly uses TRBD1 or TRBD2 (7 bases each). The CDR3 sequence is 14 residues long. CDR1 and CDR2 from the germline V gene are WSHSY and SAAADI.

This rearrangement joins TRBV20-1 to TRBJ2-1; D is perhaps TRBD2 (6 bases). Trimming left V 6 bases short and J 7 bases short, with 13 bases between. CDR1 is DFQATT and CDR2 is SNEGSKA in the germline V gene (reference sequence). This CDR3 is 12 amino acids long. The CDR3 DNA reads TGCAGTGCCGACAGTGGGGGGAATGAGCAGTTCTTC. Amino acid sequence: CSADSGGNEQFF.

This clonotype was seen many times. V is TRBV7-2 and J is TRBJ2-1, with 7 nucleotides matching TRBD2. CDR1 and CDR2 (germline): SGHTA, FQGNSA. V lost 7 bases, J lost 8 bases, and 14 bases stayed unmatched. CDR3 length: 15 residues. DNA of the CDR3: TGTGCCAGCAACCTAGCTGGGGGAGGGCCCCATGAGCAGTTCTTC. Its translation: CASNLAGGGPHEQFF.

The V and J genes are TRBV19 and TRBJ2-6; D remains ambiguous. CDR3 length equals 14 residues. Germline V lookup: CDR1 LNHDA, CDR2 SQIVND (reference sequence). V was cut by 5 bases and J by 0 bases, with 5 bases left in between. CDR3 residues: CASSVPSGANVLTF. The DNA of the CDR3 is TGTGCCAGTAGTGTTCCCTCTGGGGCCAACGTCCTGACTTTC.

This clonotype was detected many times. The rearrangement links TRBV20-1 to TRBJ1-6; the match to TRBD1 covers 10 bases. Per the germline V gene, CDR1 is DFQATT and CDR2 is SNEGSKA (reference sequence). The CDR3 sequence is 14 residues long. V trimming: 5 bases; J trimming: 4 bases; junction bases outside the gene matches: 2. CDR3 in amino acids: CSAPGQGYNSPLHF. CDR3 bases: TGCAGTGCTCCGGGACAGGGGTATAATTCACCCCTCCACTTT.

In this sample, this clonotype turned up a few times. This rearrangement joins TRBV6-5 to TRBJ2-3; 7 bases are a match to TRBD1. In germline, CDR1 is MNHEY, CDR2 SVGAGI. The V gene end was trimmed by 6 bases and the J gene end by 2 bases; junction bases not matched to a gene: 8. This CDR3 spans 15 amino acids. The CDR3 loop reads CASSYRGPITDTQYF. CDR3 bases: TGTGCCAGCAGCTACAGGGGACCGATCACAGATACGCAGTATTTT.

This clonotype was observed many times. The V call is TRBV5-1, the J call TRBJ1-1; D perhaps matches TRBD1 (5 bases). Germline V gene lookup returns CDR1 SGHRS and CDR2 YFSETQ. The CDR3 length is 14 residues. The V end was cut by 1 base, the J end by 5 bases, with 12 bases between. CDR3: CASSLLGGETEAFF. The CDR3 nucleotides are TGCGCCAGCAGCTTGTTGGGGGGAGAAACTGAAGCTTTCTTT.

This chain joins TRBV7-9 and TRBJ2-2, with D hard to call. Trimming stripped 6 bases from V and 4 bases from J, with 15 bases between. Germline V gene sequence: CDR1 SEHNR, CDR2 FQNEAQ (reference sequence). CDR3 length equals 15 residues. CDR3 bases: TGTGCCAGCAGTTCACTCCCGATGGGCACCGGGGAGCTGTTTTTT. As protein: CASSSLPMGTGELFF.

This clonotype was seen many times. The V and J genes are TRBV18 and TRBJ2-5; no firm D call. The germline gives CDR1 KGHSH, CDR2 LQKENI. V was cut by 2 bases and J by 5 bases, with 15 bases left in between. The CDR3 runs to 15 residues. CDR3 in amino acids: CASSPFFDGAETQYF. CDR3 coding DNA: TGTGCCAGCTCACCATTCTTCGACGGAGCGGAGACCCAGTACTTC. Based on the CDR3 plus reference TRBV18 and TRBJ2-5, the full variable domain is NAGVMQNPRHLVRRRGQEARLRCSPMKGHSHVYWYRQLPEEGLKFMVYLQKENIIDESGMPKERFSAEFPKEGPSILRIQQVVRGDSAAYFCASSPFFDGAETQYFGPGTRLLVL.

At least ten counts were recorded for this clonotype. The chain carries TRBV19 and TRBJ2-1, with 7 positions matching TRBD2. J gave up 5 bases and V 1 base, and 2 bases lay outside the gene matches. Germline V CDR1 and CDR2: LNHDA, SQIVND (reference sequence). This CDR3 region has 14 residues. CDR3 in DNA: TGTGCCAGTAGTATAGCGACTAGCCACAATGAGCAGTTCTTC. This gives the protein CASSIATSHNEQFF.